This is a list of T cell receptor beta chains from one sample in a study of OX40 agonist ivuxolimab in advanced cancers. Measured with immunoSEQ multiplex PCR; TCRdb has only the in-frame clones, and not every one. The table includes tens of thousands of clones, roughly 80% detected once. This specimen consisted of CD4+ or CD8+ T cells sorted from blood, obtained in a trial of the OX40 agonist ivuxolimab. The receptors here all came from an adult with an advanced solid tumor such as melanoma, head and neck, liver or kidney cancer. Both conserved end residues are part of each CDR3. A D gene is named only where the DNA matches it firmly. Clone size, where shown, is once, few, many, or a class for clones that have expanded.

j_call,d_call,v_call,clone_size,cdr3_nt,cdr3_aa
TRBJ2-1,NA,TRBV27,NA,TGTGCCAGCGGAACCCTTGCGAGCCGTGAGCAGTTCTTC,CASGTLASREQFF
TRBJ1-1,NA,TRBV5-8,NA,TGTGCCAGCGCTCGGGGGCTCGGGGCTTTGTTCACTGAAGCTTTCTTT,CASARGLGALFTEAFF
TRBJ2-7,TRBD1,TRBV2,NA,TGTGCCAGCAGTCGACAGGGCTTCTACGAGCAGTACTTC,CASSRQGFYEQYF
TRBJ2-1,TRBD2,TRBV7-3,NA,TGTGCCAGCAGCTTGGAGGGGACTAGCGGCCGCAATGAGCAGTTCTTC,CASSLEGTSGRNEQFF
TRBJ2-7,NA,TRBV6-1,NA,TGTGCCAGCAGTGAAGCTGGTGGGGGCGGCTTCGAGCAGTACTTC,CASSEAGGGGFEQYF
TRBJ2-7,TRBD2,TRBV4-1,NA,TGCGCCAGCAGCCAAGCCGGGACTAGCGGCTACGAGCAGTACTTC,CASSQAGTSGYEQYF
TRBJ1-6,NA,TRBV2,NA,TGTGCCAGCAGTGTTGCGCAGCACTATAATTCACCCCTCCACTTT,CASSVAQHYNSPLHF
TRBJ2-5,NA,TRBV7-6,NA,TGTGCCAGCAGCCCCAACGGGGAGACCCAGTACTTC,CASSPNGETQYF
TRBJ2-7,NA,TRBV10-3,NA,TGTGCCATCAGTGAGTCAGAGCGAGGCGGGGACGAGCAGTACTTC,CAISESERGGDEQYF
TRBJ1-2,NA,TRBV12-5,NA,TGTGCTAGTGGTTTGTACCCCCCGGACAGAAACTATGGCTACACCTTC,CASGLYPPDRNYGYTF
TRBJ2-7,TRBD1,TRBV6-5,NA,TGTGCCAGCAGGCAACAGGGGCGCGACGAGCAGTACTTC,CASRQQGRDEQYF
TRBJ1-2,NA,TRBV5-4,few,TGTGCCAGCAGCTCTGGAACCTTTAACTATGGCTACACCTTC,CASSSGTFNYGYTF
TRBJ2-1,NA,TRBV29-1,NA,TGCAGCGTCGTATCCCTGGCTCTGAACAATGAGCAGTTCTTC,CSVVSLALNNEQFF
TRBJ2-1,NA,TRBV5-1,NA,TGCGCCAGCAGCTTGGATCAAGCCGTATACAATGAGCAGTTCTTC,CASSLDQAVYNEQFF
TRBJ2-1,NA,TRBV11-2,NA,TGTGCCAGCAGCCCTACGACGTGGGGGTCCGACAATGAGCAGTTCTTC,CASSPTTWGSDNEQFF
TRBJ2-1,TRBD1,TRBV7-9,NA,TGTGCCAGCAGTTTCCCCGGGACAGGGATTGAGCAGTTCTTC,CASSFPGTGIEQFF
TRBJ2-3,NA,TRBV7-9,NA,TGTGCCAGCAGCCAGGGAGGAGACACAGATACGCAGTATTTT,CASSQGGDTDTQYF
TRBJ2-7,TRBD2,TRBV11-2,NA,TGTGCCAGCAGCTTAGACTTGACTAGCGGGCCCACCTACGAGCAGTACTTC,CASSLDLTSGPTYEQYF
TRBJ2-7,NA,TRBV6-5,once,TGTGCCAGCAGTGTTACCGGGAGAGGCTACGAGCAGTACTTC,CASSVTGRGYEQYF
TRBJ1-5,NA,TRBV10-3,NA,TGTGCCATCAGTGAGTCGAAACAGCCTAATCAGCCCCAGCATTTT,CAISESKQPNQPQHF
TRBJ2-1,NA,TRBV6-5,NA,TGTGCCAGCAGTTATTCCTACCGGAGGAATGAGCAGTTCTTC,CASSYSYRRNEQFF
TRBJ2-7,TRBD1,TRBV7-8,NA,TGTGCCAGCAGCTTAGGAACCGGGACAGGGCGCTTCGAGCAGTACTTC,CASSLGTGTGRFEQYF
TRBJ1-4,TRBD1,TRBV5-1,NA,TGCGCCAGCAGCACCCGGGACAGTGCGAATGAAAAACTGTTTTTT,CASSTRDSANEKLFF
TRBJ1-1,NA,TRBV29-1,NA,TGCAGCGTAAAACACCTGAACACTGAAGCTTTCTTT,CSVKHLNTEAFF
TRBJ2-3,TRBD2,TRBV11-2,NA,TGTGCCAGCAGCCTAGCGGACTACACAGATACGCAGTATTTT,CASSLADYTDTQYF
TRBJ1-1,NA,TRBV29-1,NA,TGCAGCGTTGTAGAGAACACTGAAGCTTTCTTT,CSVVENTEAFF
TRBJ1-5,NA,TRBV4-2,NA,TGTGCCAGCAGCCAAGAGGGAGGGACTATCAGCCAGCCCCAGCATTTT,CASSQEGGTISQPQHF
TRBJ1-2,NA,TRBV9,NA,TGTGCCAGCAGCGTTTTATTCGGAGGGACCCCCGCTGGCTACACCTTC,CASSVLFGGTPAGYTF
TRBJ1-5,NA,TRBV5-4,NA,TGTGCCAGCAGCTTGAACCGGGGGAAGCCCCAGCATTTT,CASSLNRGKPQHF
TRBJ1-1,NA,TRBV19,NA,TGTGCCAGTAGTGAGGTGATGAACACTGAAGCTTTCTTT,CASSEVMNTEAFF
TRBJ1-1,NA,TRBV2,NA,TGTGCCAGCAAATGGGTGAACACTGAAGCTTTCTTT,CASKWVNTEAFF
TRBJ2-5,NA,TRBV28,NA,TGTGCCAGCAGTTTCGGGCGGCGCAAAATGGGGGAGACCCAGTACTTC,CASSFGRRKMGETQYF
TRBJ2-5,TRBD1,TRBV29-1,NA,TGCAGCGCGGGACAGGGTAACGAAGAGACCCAGTACTTC,CSAGQGNEETQYF
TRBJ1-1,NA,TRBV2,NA,TGTGCCAGCAGTGGCAGGGGCGTCGGGACTGAAGCTTTCTTT,CASSGRGVGTEAFF
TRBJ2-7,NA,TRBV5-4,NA,TGTGCCAGCAGCCTGGAGGCCAACTACGAGCAGTACTTC,CASSLEANYEQYF
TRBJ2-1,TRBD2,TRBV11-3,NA,TGTGCCAGCAGCTTCGGACTAGTGGAGGATGAGCAGTTCTTC,CASSFGLVEDEQFF
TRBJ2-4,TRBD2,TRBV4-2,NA,TGTGCCAGCAGCCACTCTTTAGCGGGAACACAACCGGAAAACATTCAGTACTTC,CASSHSLAGTQPENIQYF
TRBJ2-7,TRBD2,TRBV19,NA,TGTGCCAGTAGAAACCCTAGCGGGAGCACCTACGAGCAGTACTTC,CASRNPSGSTYEQYF
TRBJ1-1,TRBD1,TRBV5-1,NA,TGCGCCAGCAGCTTCACCGGACAGGGGTACACTGAAGCTTTCTTT,CASSFTGQGYTEAFF
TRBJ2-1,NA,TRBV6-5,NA,TGTGCCAGCAGTTTCCGACTAGATGGCAATGAGCAGTTCTTC,CASSFRLDGNEQFF
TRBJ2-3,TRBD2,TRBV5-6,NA,TGTGCCAGCAGGAGGGGCGGGGGTGCTGATACGCAGTATTTT,CASRRGGGADTQYF
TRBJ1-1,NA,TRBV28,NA,TGTGCCAGCAGTTTATCTGTGTATGTTACCACTGAAGCTTTCTTT,CASSLSVYVTTEAFF